This TCR beta chain was found in a study of blood T cell repertoires in COVID-19. The CDR3 contains 16 residues. The J segment lost 3 bases and the V segment lost 1 base, leaving 5 bases of the junction unmatched. In germline, CDR1 is LNHNV, CDR2 YYDKDF (reference sequence). Per the original methods: Estimation of nucleated cell counts relied on the amplification of reference gene primers. Libraries were prepared by immunoSEQ multiplex PCR; TCRdb keeps only in-frame clonotypes and omits some of them. D and trimming come from the DNA, and the V and J calls and clone size come from that table. The data show approximately 50,000 clones, with 75% to 90% seen just once and about 30% held by the top ten.

The chain is built from TRBV15 and TRBJ1-4, with TRBD1 identical over 7 bases. Sequencing was carried out using peripheral blood. The sequence was obtained from a man between 60 and 75 years old with COVID-19, enrolled during active disease. This chain's CDR3 is CATSRAADRSNEKLFF. CDR3 in DNA: TGTGCCACCAGCAGAGCCGCGGACAGGTCTAATGAAAAACTGTTTTTT. Variable domain in full (rest from reference TRBV15 and TRBJ1-4): DAMVIQNPRYQVTQFGKPVTLSCSQTLNHNVMYWYQQKSSQAPKLLFHYYDKDFNNEADTPDNFQSRRPNTSFCFLDIRSPGLGDTAMYLCATSRAADRSNEKLFFGSGTQLSVL.